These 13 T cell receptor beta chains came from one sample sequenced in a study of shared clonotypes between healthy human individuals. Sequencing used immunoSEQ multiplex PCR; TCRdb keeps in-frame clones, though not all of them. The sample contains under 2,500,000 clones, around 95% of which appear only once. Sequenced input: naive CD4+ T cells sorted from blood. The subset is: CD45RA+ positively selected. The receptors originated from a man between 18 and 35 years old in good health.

The CDR3 nucleotides are TGTGCCAGCAGGGACAGTTCTGGAAACACCATATATTTT. It is translated as CASRDSSGNTIYF. The chain couples TRBV28 to TRBJ1-3; perhaps TRBD1 as D (6 bases). The CDR3 runs 13 residues. V lost 6 bases, J lost 1 base, and 7 bases lay in between. Germline V CDR1 and CDR2: MDHEN, SYDVKM. Filled out from reference TRBV28 and TRBJ1-3, the complete variable domain reads DVKVTQSSRYLVKRTGEKVFLECVQDMDHENMFWYRQDPGLGLRLIYFSYDVKMKEKGDIPEGYSVSREKKERFSLILESASTNQTSMYLCASRDSSGNTIYFGEGSWLTVV.

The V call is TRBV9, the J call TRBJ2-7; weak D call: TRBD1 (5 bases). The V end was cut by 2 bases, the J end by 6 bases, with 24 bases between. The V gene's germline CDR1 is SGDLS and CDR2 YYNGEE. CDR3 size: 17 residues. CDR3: CASSVFRQPPRQGEQYF. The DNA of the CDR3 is TGTGCCAGCAGCGTGTTTCGGCAGCCGCCCCGCCAGGGCGAGCAGTACTTC.

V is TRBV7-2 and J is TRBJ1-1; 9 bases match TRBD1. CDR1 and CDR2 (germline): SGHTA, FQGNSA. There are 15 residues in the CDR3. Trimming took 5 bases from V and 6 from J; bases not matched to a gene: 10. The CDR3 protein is CASSVLGTGSSEAFF. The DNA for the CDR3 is TGTGCCAGCAGCGTATTAGGGACAGGGTCCTCTGAAGCTTTCTTT.

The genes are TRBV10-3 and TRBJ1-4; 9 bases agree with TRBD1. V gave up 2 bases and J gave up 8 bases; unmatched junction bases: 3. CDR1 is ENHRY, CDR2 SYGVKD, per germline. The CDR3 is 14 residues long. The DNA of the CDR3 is TGTGCCATCAGTGAGGGGACAGGGTACGAAAAACTGTTTTTT. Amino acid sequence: CAISEGTGYEKLFF.

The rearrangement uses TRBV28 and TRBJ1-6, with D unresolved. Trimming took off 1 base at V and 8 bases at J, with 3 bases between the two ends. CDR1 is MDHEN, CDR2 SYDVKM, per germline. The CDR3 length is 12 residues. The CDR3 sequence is CASSLYHSPLHF. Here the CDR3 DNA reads TGTGCCAGCAGTTTATACCATTCACCCCTCCACTTT. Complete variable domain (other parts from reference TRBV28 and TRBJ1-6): DVKVTQSSRYLVKRTGEKVFLECVQDMDHENMFWYRQDPGLGLRLIYFSYDVKMKEKGDIPEGYSVSREKKERFSLILESASTNQTSMYLCASSLYHSPLHFGNGTRLTVT.

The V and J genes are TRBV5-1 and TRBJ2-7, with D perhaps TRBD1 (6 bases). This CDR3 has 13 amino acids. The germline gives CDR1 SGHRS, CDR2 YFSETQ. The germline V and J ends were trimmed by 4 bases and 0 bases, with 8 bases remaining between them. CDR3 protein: CASSEDSSYEQYF. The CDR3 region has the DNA TGCGCCAGCAGCGAGGACAGCTCCTACGAGCAGTACTTC.

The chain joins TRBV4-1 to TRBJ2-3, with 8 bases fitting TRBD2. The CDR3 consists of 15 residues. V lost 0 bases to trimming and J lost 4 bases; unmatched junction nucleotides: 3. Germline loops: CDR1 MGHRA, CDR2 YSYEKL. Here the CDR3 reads CASSQDGLAADTQYF. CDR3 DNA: TGCGCCAGCAGCCAAGACGGACTAGCTGCAGATACGCAGTATTTT.

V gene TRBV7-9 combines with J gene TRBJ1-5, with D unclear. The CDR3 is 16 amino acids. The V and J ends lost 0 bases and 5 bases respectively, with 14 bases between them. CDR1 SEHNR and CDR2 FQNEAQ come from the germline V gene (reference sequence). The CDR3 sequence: CASSLASGRMDQPQHF. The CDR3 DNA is TGTGCCAGCAGCTTAGCCTCCGGCAGGATGGATCAGCCCCAGCATTTT.

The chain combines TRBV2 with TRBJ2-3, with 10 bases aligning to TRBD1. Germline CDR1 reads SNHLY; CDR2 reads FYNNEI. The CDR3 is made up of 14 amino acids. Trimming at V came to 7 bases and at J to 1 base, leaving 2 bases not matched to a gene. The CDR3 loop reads CASKGTGGTDTQYF. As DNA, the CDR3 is TGTGCCAGCAAGGGGACAGGGGGCACAGATACGCAGTATTTT.

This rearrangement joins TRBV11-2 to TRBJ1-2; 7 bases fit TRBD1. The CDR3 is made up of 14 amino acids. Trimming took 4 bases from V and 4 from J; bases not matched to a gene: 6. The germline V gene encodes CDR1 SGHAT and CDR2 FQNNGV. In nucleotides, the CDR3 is TGTGCCAGCAGCTCCACCGGGACAGTCTATGGCTACACCTTC. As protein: CASSSTGTVYGYTF.

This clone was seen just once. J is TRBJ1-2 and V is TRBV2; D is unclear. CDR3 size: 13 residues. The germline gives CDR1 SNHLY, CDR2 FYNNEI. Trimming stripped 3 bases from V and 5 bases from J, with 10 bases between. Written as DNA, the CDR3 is TGTGCCAGCAGTGACTTCCCGAGGTATGGCTACACCTTC. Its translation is CASSDFPRYGYTF.

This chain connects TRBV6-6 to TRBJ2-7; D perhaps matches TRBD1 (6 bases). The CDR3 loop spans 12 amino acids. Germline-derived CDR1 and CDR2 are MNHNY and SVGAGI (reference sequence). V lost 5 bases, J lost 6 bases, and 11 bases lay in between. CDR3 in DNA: TGTGCCAGCAGTCTCCAGGGGTTCGAGCAGTACTTC. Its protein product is CASSLQGFEQYF.

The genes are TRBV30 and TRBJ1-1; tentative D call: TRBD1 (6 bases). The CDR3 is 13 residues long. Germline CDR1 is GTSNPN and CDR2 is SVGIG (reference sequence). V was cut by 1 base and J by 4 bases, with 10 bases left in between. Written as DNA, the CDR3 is TGTGCCTGGAGTGACAGGGTCGGCACTGAAGCTTTCTTT. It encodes CAWSDRVGTEAFF.